This is a list of T cell receptor beta chains from one sample in a study of T cell responses to AZD1222 COVID-19 vaccine. TCRdb's table, derived via immunoSEQ multiplex PCR, lists solely in-frame clones and lacks some. The table shows about 140,000 clones, with about nine tenths occurring only once. Sequenced here: peripheral blood, sampled on day 0 of AZD1222 vaccination. These receptors were collected from an adult in good health. Both conserved end residues are part of each CDR3. A D gene is named only where the DNA matches it firmly. Where a row states a size, it is once, few, many or the class of an expanded clone; other rows omit it.

v_gene	len	d_gene	j_gene	abundance	CDR3nt	CDR3aa
TRBV9	18	TRBD1	TRBJ1-2	NA	TGTGCCAGCAGCGTAGAGGAGGGGGGACAGACTTATCGCTATGGCTACACCTTC	CASSVEEGGQTYRYGYTF
TRBV6-2/TRBV6-3	19	NA	TRBJ2-3	NA	TGTGCCAGCAGTAGGATTGAGAGGGATTTTTTTGTCTTGGGGGATACGCAGTATTTT	CASSRIERDFFVLGDTQYF
TRBV25-1	15	NA	TRBJ2-1	NA	TGTGCCAGCATGACGGGTCTGGAGGATGGCAATGAGCAGTTCTTC	CASMTGLEDGNEQFF
TRBV29-1	15	NA	TRBJ1-1	NA	TGCAGCGTTGATCAAGGGGAAAGATGGAACACTGAAGCTTTCTTT	CSVDQGERWNTEAFF
TRBV7-8	14	NA	TRBJ1-2	few	TGTGCCAGCAGCTTAGCAGGCGCCAACTATGGCTACACCTTC	CASSLAGANYGYTF
TRBV24-1	13	TRBD2	TRBJ2-1	NA	TGTGCCACCCAGGGACTAGCTTACAATGAGCAGTTCTTC	CATQGLAYNEQFF
TRBV11-2	12	NA	TRBJ2-1	NA	TGTGCCAGCAGCCATAACAACAATGAGCAGTTCTTC	CASSHNNNEQFF
TRBV7-6	15	NA	TRBJ2-5	NA	TGTGCCAGCAGCTTACGTTCCAGAGTACAAGAGACCCAGTACTTC	CASSLRSRVQETQYF
TRBV27	16	TRBD1	TRBJ1-2	NA	TGTGCCAGCAGCGCCGGGACAGGGGGGAGGAACTATGGCTACACCTTC	CASSAGTGGRNYGYTF
TRBV5-4	16	NA	TRBJ1-3	NA	TGTGCCAGCAGCTTGGGGTCAGGGTCGGAGGGAAACACCATATATTTT	CASSLGSGSEGNTIYF
TRBV27	19	NA	TRBJ2-1	NA	TGTGCCAGCAGTTTAATCGAGTTAATGGGGGACCAAAAAGCGAATGAGCAGTTCTTC	CASSLIELMGDQKANEQFF
TRBV11-3	14	NA	TRBJ2-1	NA	TGTGCCAGCTCCACCCCGGGTTTCTACAATGAGCAGTTCTTC	CASSTPGFYNEQFF
TRBV10-3	16	NA	TRBJ2-7	NA	TGTGCCATCAGTTCTACCCCCGGGACCTACCCCTACGAGCAGTACTTC	CAISSTPGTYPYEQYF
TRBV11-3	14	NA	TRBJ2-7	NA	TGTGCCAGCAGCTTAGCCCGTAGCTCCTACGAGCAGTACTTC	CASSLARSSYEQYF
TRBV29-1	14	NA	TRBJ2-1	NA	TGCAGCGTTTCCCCCAGGGGGGGCTACAATGAGCAGTTCTTC	CSVSPRGGYNEQFF
TRBV9	16	TRBD2	TRBJ2-7	NA	TGTGCCAGCAGCCGTGGACTAGTCGTGAAGACCTACGAGCAGTACTTC	CASSRGLVVKTYEQYF
TRBV19	14	TRBD2	TRBJ2-1	NA	TGTGCCAGTATCCAAGCGGGATACAACAATGAGCAGTTCTTC	CASIQAGYNNEQFF
TRBV2	15	NA	TRBJ1-1	NA	TGTGCCAGCAGTGAATTAGGGGGGGCCAACACTGAAGCTTTCTTT	CASSELGGANTEAFF
TRBV11-2	15	TRBD1	TRBJ1-2	NA	TGTGCCAGCAGCTCTAAGACCAGGGGGGTCTATGGCTACACCTTC	CASSSKTRGVYGYTF
TRBV5-6	12	NA	TRBJ2-7	NA	TGTGCCAGCGAGGTGGGGGGCCACGAGCAGTACTTC	CASEVGGHEQYF
TRBV5-8	11	TRBD2	TRBJ2-7	NA	TGTGCCAGCAGCTCGGGACTAGTCGAGGACTTC	CASSSGLVEDF
TRBV19	18	TRBD2	TRBJ2-3	NA	TGTGCCAGTACCCAAGGGATTTTAAGGCGGGGGATCACAGATACGCAGTATTTT	CASTQGILRRGITDTQYF
TRBV7-9	14	NA	TRBJ2-4	NA	TGTGCCAGCAGCTTAGCGCCCGGACAAAACATTCAGTACTTC	CASSLAPGQNIQYF
TRBV11-2	15	NA	TRBJ1-6	NA	TGTGCCAGCAGCTCGATCCGACCGACAGAGAAGCCCCTCCACTTT	CASSSIRPTEKPLHF
TRBV5-4	15	TRBD1	TRBJ2-1	once	TGTGCCAGCAGCCCAGGGGGCCGCTCCTACAATGAGCAGTTCTTC	CASSPGGRSYNEQFF
TRBV30	14	NA	TRBJ1-4	NA	TGTGCCTGGAGTTCGGCAGCCGTTAATGAAAAACTGTTTTTT	CAWSSAAVNEKLFF
TRBV29-1	13	NA	TRBJ1-3	NA	TGCAGCGTTGAAACAAGGGCTGGAAACACCATATATTTT	CSVETRAGNTIYF
TRBV30	14	NA	TRBJ1-2	NA	TGTGCCTGGAGATTGGGCCCTCGGATCTCTGGCTACACCTTC	CAWRLGPRISGYTF
TRBV20-1	15	NA	TRBJ1-5	NA	TGCAGTGCTAGTTTCAGCGGATATAGCAATCAGCCCCAGCATTTT	CSASFSGYSNQPQHF
TRBV19	14	NA	TRBJ2-5	once	TGTGCCAGTAGTATTGGTCGACAGAGGGAGACCCAGTACTTC	CASSIGRQRETQYF
TRBV24-1	15	NA	TRBJ1-5	NA	TGTGCCACCAGTGATTCTACAGGTGGGAATCAGCCCCAGCATTTT	CATSDSTGGNQPQHF
TRBV6-5	15	TRBD1	TRBJ1-6	NA	TGTGCCAGCAGTTACTGGGACAGCGACAATTCACCCCTCCACTTT	CASSYWDSDNSPLHF
TRBV2	12	NA	TRBJ2-2	once	TGTGCCAGCAGCCGAAGGGGAAGGGAGCTGTTTTTT	CASSRRGRELFF
TRBV24-1	15	NA	TRBJ2-5	NA	TGTGCCACCAGTGATTTCCGGGCCCCGGAAGAGACCCAGTACTTC	CATSDFRAPEETQYF
TRBV29-1	12	NA	TRBJ2-2	NA	TGCAGCGTTGAAGACCGAACCGGGGAGCTGTTTTTT	CSVEDRTGELFF
TRBV2	14	TRBD1	TRBJ1-6	NA	TGTGCCAGCATGAAGGGGGCACCTAATTCACCCCTCCACTTT	CASMKGAPNSPLHF
TRBV15	14	NA	TRBJ1-3	NA	TGTGCCACCAGCAGAGACCGGGGGGAAAACACCATATATTTT	CATSRDRGENTIYF
TRBV5-6	13	TRBD1	TRBJ1-6	NA	TGTGCCAGCAGCCGTACACCGACAGGGACCCTCCACTTT	CASSRTPTGTLHF
TRBV18	16	NA	TRBJ1-2	NA	TGTGCCAGCTCACCGTACGGGGCCGGCGGGAACTATGGCTACACCTTC	CASSPYGAGGNYGYTF
TRBV7-8	18	TRBD2	TRBJ2-7	once	TGTGCCAGCAGCTTCGGGCGGGGGACCTTACAAATAGGCGACGAGCAGTACTTC	CASSFGRGTLQIGDEQYF
TRBV5-6	11	NA	TRBJ1-1	NA	TGTGCCAGCAGCTTGGCTAGGCGTAAACTCTTT	CASSLARRKLF
TRBV5-5	15	NA	TRBJ1-2	NA	TGTGCCAGCAGCCCAGGATTGACAGCTAACTATGGCTACACCTTC	CASSPGLTANYGYTF
TRBV5-4	15	TRBD1	TRBJ2-3	NA	TGTGCCAGCAGCTCCGGGACAGCCAGCACAGATACGCAGTATTTT	CASSSGTASTDTQYF
TRBV30	18	NA	TRBJ2-1	NA	TGTGCCTGGAGTAGGGGATCGGGAAGGGCCAGCTCCTACAATGAGCAGTTCTTC	CAWSRGSGRASSYNEQFF
TRBV6-1	14	TRBD1	TRBJ1-5	NA	TGTGCCAGCAGTGAGATGACAGGGATTCAGCCCCAGCATTTT	CASSEMTGIQPQHF
TRBV19	15	NA	TRBJ2-7	medium-sized	TGTGCCAGTAGTATTAGCTCTTCCCAAACCTACGAGCAGTACTTC	CASSISSSQTYEQYF
TRBV6-5	15	NA	TRBJ1-6	NA	TGTGCCAGCAGAGGCATGAGCTCCTATAATTCACCCCTCCACTTT	CASRGMSSYNSPLHF
TRBV25-1	15	TRBD1	TRBJ1-6	NA	TGTGCCAGCAGTGTTACCGGGACAGGGGCATCACCCCTCCACTTT	CASSVTGTGASPLHF
TRBV5-6	12	NA	TRBJ1-1	NA	TGTGCCAGCAGCTTTAGGGACACTGAAGCTTTCTTT	CASSFRDTEAFF
TRBV11-3	15	NA	TRBJ2-5	NA	TGTGCCAGCAGCCTCGGGAGGGGGCTTCGGGAGACCCAGTACTTC	CASSLGRGLRETQYF
TRBV5-1	13	NA	TRBJ2-7	NA	TGCGCCAGCAGCGTTGAGGGGCTCTACGAGCAGTACTTC	CASSVEGLYEQYF
TRBV11-2	16	NA	TRBJ1-1	NA	TGTGCCAGCAGCTTAGCGGGGGGCGCAGCAAACACTGAAGCTTTCTTT	CASSLAGGAANTEAFF
TRBV4-2	14	TRBD1	TRBJ2-5	NA	TGTGCCAGCAGCCAAGAAGCAGGGGGAGAGACCCAGTACTTC	CASSQEAGGETQYF
TRBV6-5	12	NA	TRBJ2-7	NA	TGTGCCAGCAGTTACAACAGCTACGAGCAGTACTTC	CASSYNSYEQYF